The next 11 T cell receptor beta chains were all read from a single sample in a study of OX40 agonist ivuxolimab in advanced cancers. The protocol was immunoSEQ multiplex PCR, while the TCRdb copy is restricted to in-frame clones and leaves out a portion. The sample lists 65,000 to 90,000 clones, roughly four fifths occurring once. Sequences were derived from CD4+ or CD8+ T cells sorted from blood, sampled in a trial of the OX40 agonist ivuxolimab. These receptors originate from an adult with an advanced solid tumor such as melanoma, head and neck, liver or kidney cancer.

The chain links TRBV7-2 to TRBJ1-2, with D unclear. With 1 base removed from V and 2 bases from J, the gap between germline ends came to 8 bases. The CDR3 covers 14 residues. Germline V gene lookup returns CDR1 SGHTA and CDR2 FQGNSA. The chain's CDR3 is CASSLEPGNYGYTF. The CDR3 DNA follows: TGTGCCAGCAGCTTAGAGCCGGGGAACTATGGCTACACCTTC.

This chain connects TRBV4-3 to TRBJ2-1; 11 nucleotides line up with TRBD2. With V trimmed by 5 bases and J by 3 bases, 9 bases remained unmatched. Germline-derived CDR1 and CDR2 are LGHNA and YSLEER. This CDR3 has 17 amino acids. The DNA for the CDR3 is TGCGCCAGCAGCACCGATAGCGGGGGGGCGGTCTACAATGAGCAGTTCTTC. This sequence encodes CASSTDSGGAVYNEQFF.

This chain links TRBV7-9 with TRBJ2-2; D uncertain. Germline V lookup: CDR1 SEHNR, CDR2 FQNEAQ (reference sequence). The CDR3 length is 16 residues. The ends were cut back, 2 bases at V and 2 bases at J, with 12 bases in the middle. The chain's CDR3 is CASSLWPQRNTGELFF. CDR3 nucleotide sequence: TGTGCCAGCAGCTTATGGCCCCAGAGAAACACCGGGGAGCTGTTTTTT.

The chain links TRBV7-2 to TRBJ1-5, with D tentatively TRBD1 (5 bases). The CDR3 covers 13 residues. CDR1 is SGHTA, CDR2 FQGNSA, per germline. The V end lost 1 base, the J end lost 6 bases, and 7 bases lay between the germline ends. DNA of the CDR3: TGTGCCAGCAGCTTAGGCGGGGCTCAGCCCCAGCATTTT. Translating it yields CASSLGGAQPQHF.

This clone was seen many times. The rearrangement uses TRBV28 and TRBJ1-5; unclear D gene. The CDR3 totals 10 residues. The V and J ends lost 10 bases and 4 bases respectively, with 5 bases between them. Germline CDR1 is MDHEN and CDR2 is SYDVKM. The CDR3 bases are TGTGCCACGGGGAATCAGCCCCAGCATTTT. It encodes CATGNQPQHF.

The CDR3 nucleotides read TGCAGCCCCTTCCCCTTCTCTGGAAACACCATATATTTT. Translation: CSPFPFSGNTIYF. The V and J genes are TRBV29-1 and TRBJ1-3; no firm D call. The CDR3 spans 13 residues. Looked up from germline, CDR1 is SQVTM and CDR2 is ANQGSEA. The ends were cut back, 8 bases at V and 0 bases at J, with 11 bases in the middle.

V gene TRBV5-4 combines with J gene TRBJ2-5, with no clear D. V was cut by 4 bases and J by 1 base, with 14 bases left in between. The CDR3 is made up of 15 amino acids. Germline V gives CDR1 SGHNT, CDR2 YYREEE (reference sequence). CDR3 residues: CASSRSGWSQETQYF. CDR3 nucleotides: TGTGCCAGCAGCCGGAGTGGATGGTCCCAAGAGACCCAGTACTTC.

V and J are TRBV10-3 and TRBJ1-1; unclear D gene. V was pared by 3 bases and J by 3 bases, with 14 bases between. Germline CDR1 reads ENHRY; CDR2 reads SYGVKD. The CDR3 runs 15 residues. As DNA, the CDR3 is TGTGCCATCAGTGATCGAGGCCGATTCTACACTGAAGCTTTCTTT. Amino acids: CAISDRGRFYTEAFF.

The chain has TRBV4-1 and TRBJ2-3; D is possibly TRBD1 (5 bases). This CDR3 has 16 amino acids. Germline V CDR1 and CDR2: MGHRA, YSYEKL. Trimming cost V 2 bases and J 1 base, with 13 bases left between them. The CDR3 reads CASSQRGASGTDTQYF. DNA for the CDR3: TGCGCCAGCAGCCAACGTGGGGCTAGTGGCACAGATACGCAGTATTTT.

This clone was detected only once. V gene TRBV11-2 combines with J gene TRBJ2-5; D gene uncertain. Germline loops: CDR1 SGHAT, CDR2 FQNNGV. CDR3 length: 13 residues. CDR3 loop: CAVPKALQETQYF. DNA for the CDR3: TGTGCAGTACCCAAGGCCCTACAAGAGACCCAGTACTTC.

This clone appeared once. This sequence joins TRBV19 and TRBJ2-1; 13 nucleotides line up with TRBD2. The CDR3 has 15 amino acids. Germline V gives CDR1 LNHDA, CDR2 SQIVND (reference sequence). The trim removed 6 bases at V and 7 bases at J, leaving 6 bases unmatched. The CDR3 region has the DNA TGTGCCAGTAGGGGGACTAGCGGGAAATGGAATGAGCAGTTCTTC. Its translation is CASRGTSGKWNEQFF.